This T cell receptor (beta chain) was identified in a study of cytomegalovirus exposure and HLA in healthy donors. On this clone: Its antigen is still unknown.

The PCR ran on 60 Vbeta and 13 Jbeta primers. The method was immunoSEQ multiplex PCR; TCRdb's version includes in-frame clones alone and lacks a portion of them. Of about 18,000 clones in the sample, under 80% were seen once. Broader study findings: The study flagged 150 to 200 TCR beta chains as cytomegalovirus-associated. In a later analysis, DRB1 alleles had the most associated TCRs; HLA-C alleles the fewest. The productive fraction for most TCR beta V segments was about 90% or about 30% in an earlier analysis.

Source material: PBMCs. The source is a man between 18 and 35 years old in good health and CMV-seronegative.

This CDR3 reads CASSEVRSGRGVGEQYF. The DNA of the CDR3 is TGTGCCAGCAGTGAAGTACGCAGCGGGAGGGGTGTAGGCGAGCAGTACTTC. This chain links TRBV2 with TRBJ2-7, with 10 bases aligning to TRBD2. The germline V gene encodes CDR1 SNHLY and CDR2 FYNNEI. CDR3 size: 17 residues. Trimming cost V 1 base and J 6 bases; bases outside gene matches: 12.